Listed below are T cell receptor beta chains from one sample, sequenced in a study of blood T cell repertoires in COVID-19. The table came from immunoSEQ multiplex PCR; TCRdb's copy has only in-frame clones and leaves some out. The profile shows about 480,000 clones, about nine tenths of them singletons. Sequencing input: peripheral blood. The receptor source for this set is a woman aged 50 to 60 with COVID-19, enrolled during active disease. CDR3s include the opening cysteine and the closing phenylalanine or tryptophan. The D gene is left open where the match is weak. The size of a clone is reported for some rows only, either as once, few or many, or as a class for expanded clones.

15 TRBJ1-5 TRBV14 NA NA CASSQVRLELQPQHF TGTGCCAGCAGCCAAGTACGACTAGAACTTCAGCCCCAGCATTTT
15 TRBJ2-1 TRBV10-2 TRBD2 NA CASSALEAGGAEQFF TGCGCCAGCAGTGCATTAGAGGCGGGGGGGGCAGAGCAGTTCTTC
12 TRBJ1-1 TRBV28 NA NA CASILANTEAFF TGTGCCAGCATATTAGCGAACACTGAAGCTTTCTTT
11 TRBJ1-4 TRBV7-9 NA NA CATNLAGDLFF TGTGCCACCAACCTCGCGGGGGACCTGTTTTTT
11 TRBJ1-1 TRBV28 NA NA CASKDRGTAFF TGTGCCAGCAAGGACCGGGGGACAGCTTTCTTT
14 TRBJ2-7 TRBV27 NA NA CASRRQGLYYEQYF TGTGCCAGCCGAAGACAGGGACTCTACTACGAGCAGTACTTC
11 TRBJ1-2 TRBV20-1 NA NA CSARAGDGYTF TGCAGTGCTAGAGCGGGGGATGGCTACACCTTC
13 TRBJ1-2 TRBV27 NA NA CASSPRGNYGYTF TGTGCCAGCAGCCCCAGGGGAAACTATGGCTACACCTTC
17 TRBJ1-2 TRBV19 TRBD1 NA CASSPGTGEYFNYGYTF TGTGCCAGTAGTCCCGGGACAGGGGAGTATTTTAACTATGGCTACACCTTC
16 TRBJ1-2 TRBV5-4 NA few CASRGAGTAFSYGYTF TGTGCCAGCAGGGGGGCTGGGACCGCTTTTTCCTATGGCTACACCTTC
13 TRBJ2-1 TRBV30 NA NA CAWSGNPEDVQFF TGTGCCTGGAGTGGGAACCCAGAGGATGTGCAGTTCTTC
15 TRBJ2-1 TRBV7-3 TRBD1 NA CASSRDRGRHNEQFF TGTGCCAGCAGCCGCGACAGGGGTCGGCACAATGAGCAGTTCTTC
14 TRBJ2-7 TRBV3-1/TRBV3-2 NA NA CASSHRDSALEQYF TGTGCCAGCAGCCATAGGGACTCGGCCTTGGAGCAGTACTTC
15 TRBJ1-1 TRBV9 NA NA CASSPEEGWSTEAFF TGTGCCAGCAGTCCAGAGGAGGGTTGGAGCACTGAAGCTTTCTTT
16 TRBJ2-7 TRBV6-5 NA NA CASSYSGLRGGGEQYF TGTGCCAGCAGTTACTCCGGACTACGGGGCGGAGGCGAGCAGTACTTC
16 TRBJ2-7 TRBV5-5 TRBD2 NA CASSRTSGGETYEQYF TGTGCCAGCAGCCGGACTAGCGGGGGAGAGACCTACGAGCAGTACTTC
15 TRBJ1-4 TRBV19 NA NA CASSPGLATNEKLFF TGTGCCAGTAGCCCGGGGTTGGCAACTAATGAAAAACTGTTTTTT
16 TRBJ1-5 TRBV19 TRBD1 NA CASSTTGGASNQPQHF TGTGCCAGTAGTACGACAGGGGGCGCGAGCAATCAGCCCCAGCATTTT
15 TRBJ2-6 TRBV25-1 NA NA CASSQQGTGANVLTF TGTGCCAGCAGCCAACAGGGTACTGGGGCCAACGTCCTGACTTTC
14 TRBJ1-1 TRBV6-5 NA NA CASTDLGGGTEAFF TGTGCCAGCACAGACTTGGGGGGTGGCACTGAAGCTTTCTTT
14 TRBJ1-3 TRBV5-4 NA few CASSLAGRGNTIYF TGTGCCAGCAGCTTGGCGGGGAGGGGAAACACCATATATTTT
16 TRBJ1-6 TRBV28 NA many CASRPLGGAGYSPLHF TGTGCCAGCAGGCCATTGGGGGGGGCAGGATATTCACCCCTCCACTTT
13 TRBJ1-3 TRBV30 NA NA CAWSSQYGNTIYF TGTGCCTGGAGTAGTCAGTACGGAAACACCATATATTTT
13 TRBJ1-2 TRBV19 NA NA CASSIPGFYGYTF TGTGCCAGTAGTATCCCCGGTTTCTATGGCTACACCTTC
16 TRBJ1-2 TRBV3-1/TRBV3-2 NA NA CASSQRPGDRGYGYTF TGTGCCAGCAGCCAAAGGCCGGGGGACCGCGGGTATGGCTACACCTTC
15 TRBJ1-2 TRBV10-1 NA NA CASSESRDSLYGYTF TGCGCCAGCAGTGAGTCGAGAGACAGCCTCTATGGCTACACCTTC
15 TRBJ2-7 TRBV10-1 TRBD2 NA CASSEAASGVYEQYF TGCGCCAGCAGTGAAGCGGCTAGCGGGGTATACGAGCAGTACTTC
13 TRBJ2-2 TRBV5-1 TRBD1 NA CATRDRDTGELFF TGCGCCACCAGGGACAGGGACACCGGGGAGCTGTTTTTT
15 TRBJ2-5 TRBV30 TRBD2 NA CAWSPTGTTGETQYF TGTGCCTGGAGCCCCACCGGGACTACCGGGGAGACCCAGTACTTC
15 TRBJ1-6 TRBV3-1/TRBV3-2 NA NA CASSHHRRYGSPLHF TGTGCCAGCAGCCATCACCGGCGGTACGGTTCACCCCTCCACTTT
14 TRBJ1-6 TRBV2 NA NA CASSEVRGDSPLHF TGTGCCAGCAGTGAGGTGCGGGGCGATTCACCCCTCCACTTT
17 TRBJ2-7 TRBV21-1 NA NA CASSPPPRGRGTYEQYF TGTGCCAGCAGCCCACCCCCTAGGGGGCGAGGGACCTACGAGCAGTACTTC
17 TRBJ1-2 TRBV9 TRBD1 NA CASSGGQGAIFNYGYTF TGTGCCAGCAGCGGCGGACAGGGGGCTATCTTTAACTATGGCTACACCTTC
13 TRBJ1-5 TRBV19 NA few CASSMTRYQPQHF TGTGCCAGTAGTATGACCAGGTATCAGCCCCAGCATTTT
10 TRBJ1-2 TRBV20-1 NA NA CSAGEAGYTF TGCAGTGCTGGAGAAGCTGGCTACACCTTC
12 TRBJ1-1 TRBV30 NA NA CAWGAFLTEAFF TGTGCCTGGGGGGCCTTTTTAACTGAAGCTTTCTTT
13 TRBJ2-7 TRBV9 NA once CASSVDQGYEQYF TGTGCCAGCAGCGTAGACCAGGGGTACGAGCAGTACTTC
16 TRBJ1-2 TRBV30 TRBD1 NA CAWRGDSLLANYGYTF TGTGCCTGGAGGGGGGACAGCCTCTTAGCTAACTATGGCTACACCTTC
16 TRBJ2-1 TRBV5-1 TRBD2 NA CASSLERGGSYNEQFF TGCGCCAGCAGCTTGGAACGGGGGGGCTCCTACAATGAGCAGTTCTTC
14 TRBJ2-5 TRBV6-1 NA NA CASSEGWAGETQYF TGTGCCAGCAGTGAAGGGTGGGCGGGGGAGACCCAGTACTTC
12 TRBJ2-1 TRBV24-1 TRBD2 NA CATSDPIAGQFF TGTGCCACCAGTGATCCTATAGCGGGGCAGTTCTTC
11 TRBJ2-5 TRBV2 NA NA CASSERETQYF TGTGCCAGCAGTGAACGGGAGACCCAGTACTTC
15 TRBJ1-5 TRBV6-5 NA NA CASGGRGTGNQPQHF TGTGCCAGCGGAGGTCGGGGGACTGGCAATCAGCCCCAGCATTTT
16 TRBJ1-3 TRBV25-1 NA once CASSPPGSTSGNTIYF TGTGCCAGCAGTCCGCCCGGGTCGACCTCTGGAAACACCATATATTTT
13 TRBJ2-5 TRBV30 TRBD2 once CAWKLGGRKTQYF TGTGCCTGGAAGCTGGGGGGGAGGAAGACCCAGTACTTC
16 TRBJ1-6 TRBV4-1 TRBD1 NA CASSSEGPQGGSPLHF TGCGCCAGCAGCTCAGAGGGGCCCCAGGGGGGTTCACCCCTCCACTTT
12 TRBJ1-1 TRBV28 NA NA CASSFDLSGAFF TGTGCCAGCAGTTTCGACCTATCAGGCGCTTTCTTT
17 TRBJ2-5 TRBV5-4 TRBD1 NA CASSFRLQGWHQETQYF TGTGCCAGCAGCTTTCGACTACAGGGGTGGCACCAAGAGACCCAGTACTTC
16 TRBJ1-4 TRBV24-1 NA NA CATSDGNRARNEKLFF TGTGCCACCAGTGACGGTAACAGGGCCCGTAATGAAAAACTGTTTTTT
13 TRBJ1-1 TRBV27 NA NA CASTLTQGSEAFF TGTGCCAGCACCCTTACCCAGGGGTCTGAAGCTTTCTTT
14 TRBJ2-3 TRBV2 TRBD1 NA CASSRDRGTDTQYF TGTGCCAGCAGTAGGGACAGGGGCACAGATACGCAGTATTTT
13 TRBJ1-4 TRBV3-1/TRBV3-2 NA NA CASSQGRVEKLFF TGTGCCAGCAGCCAAGGCAGGGTTGAAAAACTGTTTTTT
13 TRBJ1-1 TRBV12-5 NA NA CASGPERYTEAFF TGTGCTAGTGGGCCCGAACGGTACACTGAAGCTTTCTTT
14 TRBJ2-1 TRBV5-5 TRBD1 NA CASSLGQVYNEQFF TGTGCCAGCAGCCTGGGACAGGTCTACAATGAGCAGTTCTTC